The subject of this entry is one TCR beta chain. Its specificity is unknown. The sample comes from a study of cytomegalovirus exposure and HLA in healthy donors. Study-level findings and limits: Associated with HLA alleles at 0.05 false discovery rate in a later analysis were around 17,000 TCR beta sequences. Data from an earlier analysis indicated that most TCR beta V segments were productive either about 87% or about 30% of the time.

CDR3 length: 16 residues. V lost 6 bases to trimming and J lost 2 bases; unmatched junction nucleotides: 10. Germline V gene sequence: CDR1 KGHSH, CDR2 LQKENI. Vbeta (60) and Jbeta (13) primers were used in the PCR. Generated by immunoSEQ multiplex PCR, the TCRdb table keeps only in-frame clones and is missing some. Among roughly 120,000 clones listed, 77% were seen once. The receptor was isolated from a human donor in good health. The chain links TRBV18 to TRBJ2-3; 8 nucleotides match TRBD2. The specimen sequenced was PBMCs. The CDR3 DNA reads TGTGCCAGCTCCGGGAGCGCGGGAGGACACACAGATACGCAGTATTTT. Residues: CASSGSAGGHTDTQYF.